This T cell receptor beta chain was sequenced during a study of blood T cell repertoires in COVID-19. Sequencing used immunoSEQ multiplex PCR; TCRdb keeps in-frame clones, though not all of them. The sample has about 43,000 clones; 87% are singletons. Patients at the Seattle site were enrolled during active infection and followed longitudinally. The ends lost 2 bases at V and 3 bases at J; junction bases unmatched: 7. This CDR3 is built from 16 residues. Germline V CDR1 and CDR2: MNHEY, SVGEGT. The receptor was derived from a man aged 40-50 years with COVID-19, enrolled during active disease. The chain carries TRBV6-2 or TRBV6-3 and TRBJ1-5; 7 positions agree with TRBD1. Sequencing used peripheral blood. The chain's CDR3 is CASSYGRQGVNQPQHF. As DNA, the CDR3 is TGTGCCAGCAGTTACGGTAGGCAGGGGGTCAATCAGCCCCAGCATTTT.